This T cell receptor beta chain was observed in a study of OX40 agonist ivuxolimab in advanced cancers. Study as a whole: Each patient was given ivuxolimab into a vein every 2 weeks, at 0.01 to 10 mg/kg. Those treated in dose escalation had hepatocellular carcinoma, melanoma, renal cell cancer or head and neck cancer.

Findings of the study overall: Some patients who did not respond also had low normalized T-cell clonal expansion. Among T cells, CD8+ cells averaged more expanded clones than CD4+ cells.

Trimming stripped 6 bases from V and 0 bases from J, with 21 bases between. The CDR3 totals 16 residues. Germline V gene data show CDR1 as SQVTM and CDR2 as ANQGSEA. On this clone itself: Its specificity is unknown.

Generated by immunoSEQ multiplex PCR, the TCRdb table keeps only in-frame clones and is missing some. Of around 55,000 clones in the sample, roughly nine tenths were seen once. Specimen: CD4+ or CD8+ T cells sorted from blood, collected in a trial of the OX40 agonist ivuxolimab. This rearrangement joins TRBV29-1 to TRBJ2-7, with D possibly matching TRBD2 (6 bases). This clonotype was obtained from an adult with an advanced solid tumor such as melanoma, head and neck, liver or kidney cancer. CDR3 sequence: CSVLIGWGVSSYEQYF. The CDR3 nucleotides are TGCAGCGTCCTTATTGGGTGGGGGGTGAGCTCCTACGAGCAGTACTTC.